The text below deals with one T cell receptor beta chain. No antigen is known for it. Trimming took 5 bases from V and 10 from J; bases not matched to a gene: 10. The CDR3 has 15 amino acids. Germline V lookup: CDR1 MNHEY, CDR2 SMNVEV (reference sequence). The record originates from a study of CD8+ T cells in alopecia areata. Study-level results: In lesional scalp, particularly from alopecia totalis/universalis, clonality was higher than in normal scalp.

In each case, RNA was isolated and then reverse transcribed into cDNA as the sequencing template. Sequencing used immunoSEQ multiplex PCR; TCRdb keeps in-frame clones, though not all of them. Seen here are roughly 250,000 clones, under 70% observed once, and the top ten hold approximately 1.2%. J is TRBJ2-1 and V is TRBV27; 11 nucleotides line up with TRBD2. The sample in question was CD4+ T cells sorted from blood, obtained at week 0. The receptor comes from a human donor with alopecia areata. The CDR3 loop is CASSPVAGGQWEQFF. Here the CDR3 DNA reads TGTGCCAGCAGTCCCGTAGCGGGGGGGCAGTGGGAGCAGTTCTTC.